These 21 T cell receptor beta chains were all obtained from the same sample, sequenced in a study of T cells after yellow fever vaccination. TCRdb re-called the 5' RACE reads through MiXCR, storing one row per CDR3 protein. The sample includes 180,000 or so distinct CDR3 sequences, roughly 11% of them seen just once. Sequencing was performed on CD8+ T cells sorted from PBMCs, taken 15 days after the yellow fever booster vaccination. The source is a man aged 18 to 35 who received the YFV17D yellow fever vaccine.

The rearrangement links TRBV27 to TRBJ1-5, with D possibly matching TRBD1 (5 bases). There are 16 residues in the CDR3. Trimming stripped 0 bases from V and 2 bases from J, with 11 bases between. Germline assignment: CDR1 MNHEY and CDR2 SMNVEV (reference sequence). The CDR3 loop is CASSLSGVVGNQPQHF. CDR3 nucleotide sequence: TGTGCCAGCAGTTTATCAGGGGTGGTTGGCAATCAGCCCCAGCATTTT.

There are a few counts of this clonotype. The rearrangement joins TRBV9 to TRBJ2-7; D not certain. Looked up from germline, CDR1 is SGDLS and CDR2 is YYNGEE. The CDR3 is 18 amino acids. The V gene lost 0 bases and the J gene lost 7 bases, with 26 bases spanning the gap. The CDR3 sequence is CASSVGRRHSTRSSEQYV. The DNA of the CDR3 is TGTGCCAGCAGCGTAGGAAGGCGACACTCCACAAGGTCGTCTGAGCAGTACGTC.

This clonotype was seen a few times. The V and J genes are TRBV5-4 and TRBJ1-1; TRBD1 matches 9 bases. J lost 0 bases, V lost 4 bases, and 10 bases had no gene match. Per germline, CDR1 SGHNT and CDR2 YYREEE (reference sequence). The CDR3 sequence is 17 residues long. The CDR3 sequence is CASSTAGTGIMNTEAFF. The CDR3 nucleotides read TGTGCCAGCAGCACCGCCGGGACAGGGATTATGAACACTGAAGCTTTCTTT.

J is TRBJ2-1 and V is TRBV20-1; perhaps D is TRBD1 or TRBD2 (5 bases each). The germline gives CDR1 DFQATT, CDR2 SNEGSKA (reference sequence). This CDR3 is built from 11 residues. Trimming took off 3 bases at V and 15 bases at J, with 15 bases between the two ends. CDR3: CSASKVGVLFF. The CDR3 DNA sequence: TGCAGTGCTAGTAAGGTGGGGGTGCTGTTCTTC.

Many counts were recorded for this clonotype. The genes are TRBV29-1 and TRBJ2-7; the D gene is possibly TRBD1 (5 bases). Deletions cut 4 bases from V and 0 bases from J, with 7 bases between. The germline gives CDR1 SQVTM, CDR2 ANQGSEA. The CDR3 sequence is 12 residues long. Written as DNA, the CDR3 is TGCAGCGTTGCAGGGAACTCCTACGAGCAGTACTTC. Translating it yields CSVAGNSYEQYF.

This chain links TRBV4-3 with TRBJ2-4; a weak D match, TRBD2 (6 bases). Germline values: CDR1 LGHNA, CDR2 YSLEER. Trimming pared 3 bases from V and 11 bases from J, leaving 17 bases between. CDR3 length: 14 amino acids. The CDR3 DNA is TGCGCCAGCAGCCAGGGGGGAGGAGCGGAGGTTCAGTACTTC. This codes for CASSQGGGAEVQYF.

This clonotype came up a few times. The chain combines TRBV7-9 with TRBJ2-2; 8 nucleotides match TRBD1. The CDR3 spans 18 residues. V trimming: 1 base; J trimming: 3 bases; junction bases outside the gene matches: 10. Germline CDR1 and CDR2: SEHNR and FQNEAQ (reference sequence). The CDR3, as DNA: TGTGCCAGCAGCTTAGAAAAGAAGACAGGGGACGACACCGGGGAGCTGTTTTTT. Its translation: CASSLEKKTGDDTGELFF.

This clonotype was seen only a few times. The chain employs TRBV9 and TRBJ1-1, with unresolved D. Trimming cost V 4 bases and J 5 bases, with 21 bases left between them. The length of the CDR3 is 16 residues. Germline V gene data show CDR1 as SGDLS and CDR2 as YYNGEE. CDR3 in amino acids: CASSPQIGVRRTEAFF. CDR3 coding DNA: TGTGCCAGCAGCCCGCAAATTGGGGTAAGGAGGACTGAAGCTTTCTTT.

The J gene is TRBJ1-4, the V gene TRBV4-3; D is possibly TRBD1 (6 bases). CDR1 is LGHNA and CDR2 is YSLEER in the germline V gene. V was shortened by 0 bases and J by 2 bases, with 7 bases between the two germline ends. This CDR3 is built from 15 residues. The CDR3 nucleotides are TGCGCCAGCAGCCAAGATCAGGGGACTAATGAAAAACTGTTTTTT. Residues: CASSQDQGTNEKLFF.

This clonotype appeared a few times. CDR3 in DNA: TGTGCCAGCAGCGGCGGGGGGCGGGGCACAGATACGCAGTATTTT. Its translation is CASSGGGRGTDTQYF. The chain links TRBV9 to TRBJ2-3, with TRBD2 matching 8 bases. V lost 3 bases, J lost 1 base, and 4 bases stayed unmatched. Germline values: CDR1 SGDLS, CDR2 YYNGEE. The CDR3 sequence is 15 residues long.

The chain couples TRBV4-1 to TRBJ1-1; TRBD1 aligns across 10 bases. The CDR3 length is 17 residues. With 6 bases clipped from V and 0 bases from J, the junction kept 10 bases outside the gene matches. Germline CDR1 MGHRA, CDR2 YSYEKL. CDR3 nucleotides: TGCGCCAGCAGTTCCGGACAGGGGGGACCACTGAACACTGAAGCTTTCTTT. Translated: CASSSGQGGPLNTEAFF.

The chain uses TRBV12-3 or TRBV12-4 and TRBJ2-5; D gene ambiguous. The CDR3 runs to 14 residues. Trimming shortened V by 6 bases and J by 5 bases, and 16 bases separated the two germline ends. The CDR3, as DNA: TGTGCCAGCAGCGGGTGGTCGGTCCGGGAGACCCAGTACTTC. This encodes CASSGWSVRETQYF.

The genes are TRBV7-9 and TRBJ2-2; the match to TRBD2 covers 7 bases. The V and J ends lost 5 bases and 3 bases, in that order; junction bases with no gene match: 12. Germline CDR1 and CDR2: SEHNR and FQNEAQ (reference sequence). CDR3 length equals 17 residues. The DNA for the CDR3 is TGTGCCAGCAGCGGGGGAGGGGCGACGGAGGACACCGGGGAGCTGTTTTTT. This gives the protein CASSGGGATEDTGELFF.

This clonotype was picked up a small number of times. The chain joins TRBV7-9 to TRBJ1-1, with TRBD1 as a possible D gene (5 bases). Trimming cost V 7 bases and J 0 bases, with 18 bases left between them. Germline CDR1 SEHNR, CDR2 FQNEAQ (reference sequence). The CDR3 has 16 amino acids. The CDR3 nucleotides are TGTGCCAGCACCACGAGACTAGGGGCGATGAACACTGAAGCTTTCTTT. It codes for CASTTRLGAMNTEAFF.

The CDR3 DNA reads TGTGCCAGCACCGGGAGAAACACCGGGGAGCTGTTTTTT. As protein: CASTGRNTGELFF. The chain carries TRBV9 and TRBJ2-2; TRBD2 might be the D (6 bases). V dropped 6 bases and J dropped 2 bases, with 8 bases sitting between them. There are 13 residues in the CDR3. Looked up from germline, CDR1 is SGDLS and CDR2 is YYNGEE.

The chain uses TRBV21-1 and TRBJ1-1. TRBV21-1 is shown as a pseudogene. This CDR3 spans 15 amino acids. In DNA form, the CDR3 reads TGTGCCAGCAGCAAAGGAGGCAGGGAGGACACTGAAGCTTTCTTT. Its translation is CASSKGGREDTEAFF.

This clonotype was recorded many times. The rearrangement joins TRBV7-8 to TRBJ1-1; D not certain. CDR1 and CDR2 from the germline V gene are SGHVS and FQNEAQ. Trimming shortened V by 6 bases and J by 4 bases, and 12 bases separated the two germline ends. This CDR3 region has 13 residues. In DNA form, the CDR3 reads TGTGCCAGCAGGTCCCGGGGTGGCACTGAAGCTTTCTTT. Encoded protein: CASRSRGGTEAFF.

A few counts support this clonotype. The chain is built from TRBV28 and TRBJ2-2, with 12 bases identical to TRBD1. CDR3 length equals 21 residues. Germline loops: CDR1 MDHEN, CDR2 SYDVKM. Trimming at V came to 0 bases and at J to 4 bases, leaving 15 bases not matched to a gene. CDR3 in amino acids: CASSLWGIRDRGRTFTGELFF. In DNA, the CDR3 is TGTGCCAGCAGTTTATGGGGGATCCGGGACAGGGGGCGGACGTTCACCGGGGAGCTGTTTTTT. The complete variable domain, with remaining parts taken from reference TRBV28 and TRBJ2-2, reads DVKVTQSSRYLVKRTGEKVFLECVQDMDHENMFWYRQDPGLGLRLIYFSYDVKMKEKGDIPEGYSVSREKKERFSLILESASTNQTSMYLCASSLWGIRDRGRTFTGELFFGEGSRLTVL.

This clonotype was picked up a small number of times. This sequence joins TRBV4-3 and TRBJ2-1, with D unresolved. The length of the CDR3 is 15 residues. Trimming pared 2 bases from V and 1 base from J, leaving 9 bases between. CDR1 and CDR2 from the germline V gene are LGHNA and YSLEER. The CDR3 coding sequence is TGCGCCAGCAGCCAAAGGATCCTATCCTACAATGAGCAGTTCTTC. Encoded protein: CASSQRILSYNEQFF.

Many counts were recorded for this clonotype. This rearrangement joins TRBV29-1 to TRBJ2-2; D is possibly TRBD1 (5 bases). The CDR3 spans 15 residues. The germline V gene has CDR1 SQVTM and CDR2 ANQGSEA. The V gene lost 2 bases and the J gene lost 2 bases, with 12 bases spanning the gap. CDR3 sequence (DNA): TGCAGCGTTGAAAGGGGTAAACCCAACACCGGGGAGCTGTTTTTT. Its protein product is CSVERGKPNTGELFF.

The V call is TRBV10-3, the J call TRBJ2-3; 7 nucleotides align to TRBD2. The CDR3 extends over 16 amino acids. From germline, CDR1 is ENHRY and CDR2 SYGVKD. V dropped 7 bases and J dropped 2; count of bases not matched to a gene: 12. The CDR3 coding sequence is TGTGCCATCAAGAAGCGGGACTACTCAATCACAGATACGCAGTATTTT. Translation gives CAIKKRDYSITDTQYF.